The source of this T cell receptor beta chain is a study of OX40 agonist ivuxolimab in advanced cancers. The overall study: Three individuals attained partial responses, comprising one hepatocellular carcinoma case and two cutaneous melanoma cases.

Some clones are missing from TCRdb's copy, which holds only in-frame ones; the method was immunoSEQ multiplex PCR. The data hold 55,000 or so clones, with 88% observed a single time. V was clipped by 3 bases and J by 1 base, with 15 bases between them. CDR1 and CDR2 (germline): MNHEY, SMNVEV (reference sequence). The CDR3 consists of 17 residues. The TCR was taken from an adult with an advanced solid tumor such as melanoma, head and neck, liver or kidney cancer. The chain combines TRBV27 with TRBJ2-2; the D gene is possibly TRBD1 (5 bases). The starting material was CD4+ or CD8+ T cells sorted from blood, obtained in a trial of the OX40 agonist ivuxolimab. The CDR3 region has the DNA TGTGCCAGCAGTTTTCTACCAGGGTACGAGAACACCGGGGAGCTGTTTTTT. It translates to CASSFLPGYENTGELFF.